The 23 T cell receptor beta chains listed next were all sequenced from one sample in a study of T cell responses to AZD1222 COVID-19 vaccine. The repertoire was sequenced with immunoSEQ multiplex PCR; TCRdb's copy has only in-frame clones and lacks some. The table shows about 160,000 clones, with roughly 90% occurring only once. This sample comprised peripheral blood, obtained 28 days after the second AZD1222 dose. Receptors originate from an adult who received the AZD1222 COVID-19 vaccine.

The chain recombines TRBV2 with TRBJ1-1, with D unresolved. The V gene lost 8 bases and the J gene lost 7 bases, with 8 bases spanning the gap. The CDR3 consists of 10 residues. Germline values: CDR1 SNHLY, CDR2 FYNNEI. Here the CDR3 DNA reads TGTGCCAGCTCGGTGGGTGAAGCTTTCTTT. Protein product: CASSVGEAFF.

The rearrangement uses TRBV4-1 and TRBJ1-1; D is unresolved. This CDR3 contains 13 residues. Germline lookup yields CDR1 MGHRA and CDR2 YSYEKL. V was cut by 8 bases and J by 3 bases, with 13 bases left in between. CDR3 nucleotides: TGCGCCAGCGGAAATTATCAGGACACTGAAGCTTTCTTT. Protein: CASGNYQDTEAFF.

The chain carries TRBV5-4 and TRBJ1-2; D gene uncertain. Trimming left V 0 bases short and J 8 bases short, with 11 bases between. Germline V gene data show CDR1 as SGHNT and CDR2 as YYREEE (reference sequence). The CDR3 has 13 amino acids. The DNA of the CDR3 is TGTGCCAGCAGCTTGGTAGGACCGTGGGGCTACACCTTC. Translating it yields CASSLVGPWGYTF.

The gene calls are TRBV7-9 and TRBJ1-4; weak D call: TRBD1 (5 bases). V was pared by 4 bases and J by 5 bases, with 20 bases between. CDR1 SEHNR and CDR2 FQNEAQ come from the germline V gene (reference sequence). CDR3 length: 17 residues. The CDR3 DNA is TGTGCCAGCAGCTCCCCGGTTCTGGGGGGGGAGAATGAAAAACTGTTTTTT. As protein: CASSSPVLGGENEKLFF. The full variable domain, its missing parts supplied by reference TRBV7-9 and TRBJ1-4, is DTGVSQNPRHKITKRGQNVTFRCDPISEHNRLYWYRQTLGQGPEFLTYFQNEAQLEKSRLLSDRFSAERPKGSFSTLEIQRTEQGDSAMYLCASSSPVLGGENEKLFFGSGTQLSVL.

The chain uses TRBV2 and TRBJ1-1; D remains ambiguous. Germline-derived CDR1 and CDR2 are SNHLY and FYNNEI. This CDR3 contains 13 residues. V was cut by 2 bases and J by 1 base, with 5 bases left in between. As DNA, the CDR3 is TGTGCCAGCAGTGAACGGGAGAACACTGAAGCTTTCTTT. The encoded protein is CASSERENTEAFF.

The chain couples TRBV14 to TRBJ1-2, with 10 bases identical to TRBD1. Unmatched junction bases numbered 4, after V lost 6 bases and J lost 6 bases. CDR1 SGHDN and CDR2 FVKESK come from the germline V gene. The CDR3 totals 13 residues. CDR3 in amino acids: CASSFGQGDGYTF. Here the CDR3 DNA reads TGTGCCAGCAGTTTCGGACAGGGGGATGGCTACACCTTC.

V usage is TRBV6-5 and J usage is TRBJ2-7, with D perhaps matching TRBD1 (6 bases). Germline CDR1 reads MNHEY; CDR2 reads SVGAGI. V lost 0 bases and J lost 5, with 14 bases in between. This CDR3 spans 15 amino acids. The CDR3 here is CASSYSGAWGHEQYF. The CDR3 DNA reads TGTGCCAGCAGTTACTCGGGGGCCTGGGGGCACGAGCAGTACTTC.

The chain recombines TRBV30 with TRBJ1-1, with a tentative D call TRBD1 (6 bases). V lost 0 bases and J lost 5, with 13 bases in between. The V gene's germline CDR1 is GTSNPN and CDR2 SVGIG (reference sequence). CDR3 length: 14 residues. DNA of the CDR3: TGTGCCTGGAGTGTAGCGGGGGCGTCGACTGAAGCTTTCTTT. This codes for CAWSVAGASTEAFF.

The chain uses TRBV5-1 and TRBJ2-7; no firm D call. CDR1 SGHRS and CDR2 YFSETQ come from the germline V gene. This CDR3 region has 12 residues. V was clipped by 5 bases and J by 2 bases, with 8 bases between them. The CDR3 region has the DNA TGCGCCAGCAGACTCGGCGCCTACGAGCAGTACTTC. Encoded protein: CASRLGAYEQYF.

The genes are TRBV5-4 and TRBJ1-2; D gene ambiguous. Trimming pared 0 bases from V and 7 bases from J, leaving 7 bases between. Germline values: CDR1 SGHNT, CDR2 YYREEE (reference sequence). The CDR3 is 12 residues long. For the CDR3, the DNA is TGTGCCAGCAGCTTGGGATATCTTGGCTACACCTTC. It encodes CASSLGYLGYTF.

CDR3 residues: CASSSGPSTEAFF. CDR3 DNA: TGTGCCAGCAGTTCAGGCCCGTCCACTGAAGCTTTCTTT. The V gene is TRBV12-3 or TRBV12-4, the J gene TRBJ1-1; D unclear. V was trimmed by 4 bases and J by 4 bases, leaving 10 bases between them. This CDR3 is built from 13 residues.

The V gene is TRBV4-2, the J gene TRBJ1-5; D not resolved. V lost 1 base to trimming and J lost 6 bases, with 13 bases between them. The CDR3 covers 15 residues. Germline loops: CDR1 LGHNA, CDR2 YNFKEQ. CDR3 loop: CASSQGSMAGQPQHF. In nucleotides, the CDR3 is TGTGCCAGCAGCCAAGGATCCATGGCAGGTCAGCCCCAGCATTTT.

CDR3 sequence reads: CASSQSGNTDTQYF. The DNA for the CDR3 is TGTGCCAGCAGCCAAAGCGGTAACACAGATACGCAGTATTTT. This chain joins TRBV3-1 (or the pseudogene TRBV3-2) and TRBJ2-3, with D maybe TRBD2 (5 bases). Trimming took off 2 bases at V and 2 bases at J, with 8 bases between the two ends. Germline CDR1 is LGHDT and CDR2 is YNNKEL (reference sequence). The CDR3 length is 14 residues.

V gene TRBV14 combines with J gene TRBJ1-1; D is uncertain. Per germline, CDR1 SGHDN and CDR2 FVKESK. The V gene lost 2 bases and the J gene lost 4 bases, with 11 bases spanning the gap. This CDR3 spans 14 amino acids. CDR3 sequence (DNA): TGTGCCAGCAGCCAATTAAGGAGCGGCACTGAAGCTTTCTTT. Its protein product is CASSQLRSGTEAFF.

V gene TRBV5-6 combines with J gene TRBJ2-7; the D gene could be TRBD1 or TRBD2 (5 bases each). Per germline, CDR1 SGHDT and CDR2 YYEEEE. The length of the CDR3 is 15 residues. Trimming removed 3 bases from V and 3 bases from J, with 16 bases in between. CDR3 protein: CASSSGGQRFYEQYF. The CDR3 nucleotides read TGTGCCAGCAGCTCCGGAGGACAACGTTTCTACGAGCAGTACTTC.

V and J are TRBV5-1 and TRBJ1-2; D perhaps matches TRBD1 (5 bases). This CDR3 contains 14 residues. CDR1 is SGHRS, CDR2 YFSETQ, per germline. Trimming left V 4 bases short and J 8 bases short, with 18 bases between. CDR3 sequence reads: CASSPGWGNLGYTF. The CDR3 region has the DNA TGCGCCAGCAGCCCTGGGTGGGGGAATCTCGGCTACACCTTC. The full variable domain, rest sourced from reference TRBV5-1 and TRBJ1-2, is KAGVTQTPRYLIKTRGQQVTLSCSPISGHRSVSWYQQTPGQGLQFLFEYFSETQRNKGNFPGRFSGRQFSNSRSEMNVSTLELGDSALYLCASSPGWGNLGYTFGSGTRLTVV.

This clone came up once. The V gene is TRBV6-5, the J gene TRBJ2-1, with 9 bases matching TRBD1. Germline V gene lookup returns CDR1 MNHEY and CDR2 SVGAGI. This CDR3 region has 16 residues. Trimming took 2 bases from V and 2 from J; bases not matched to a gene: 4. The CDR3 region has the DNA TGTGCCAGCAGTTACCCACAGGGGGCGGCCTACAATGAGCAGTTCTTC. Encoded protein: CASSYPQGAAYNEQFF.

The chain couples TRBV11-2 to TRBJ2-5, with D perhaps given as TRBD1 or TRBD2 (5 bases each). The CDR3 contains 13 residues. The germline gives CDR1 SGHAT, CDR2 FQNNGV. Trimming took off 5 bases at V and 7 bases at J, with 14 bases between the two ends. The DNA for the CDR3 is TGTGCCAGCAGCCCAGCGGATGGGGGGACCCAGTACTTC. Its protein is CASSPADGGTQYF.

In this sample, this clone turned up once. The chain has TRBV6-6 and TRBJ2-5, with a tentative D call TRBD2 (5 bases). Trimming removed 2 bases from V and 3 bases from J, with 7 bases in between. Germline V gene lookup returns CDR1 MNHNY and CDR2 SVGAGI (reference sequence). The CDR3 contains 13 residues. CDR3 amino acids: CASSYHGEETQYF. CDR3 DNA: TGTGCCAGCAGTTACCACGGGGAAGAGACCCAGTACTTC.

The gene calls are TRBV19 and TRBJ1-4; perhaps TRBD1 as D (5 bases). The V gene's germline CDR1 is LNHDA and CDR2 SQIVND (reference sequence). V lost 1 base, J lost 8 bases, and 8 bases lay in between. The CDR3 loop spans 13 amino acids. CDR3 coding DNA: TGTGCCAGTAGTATAGCATGGGGGGAAAAACTGTTTTTT. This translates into CASSIAWGEKLFF.

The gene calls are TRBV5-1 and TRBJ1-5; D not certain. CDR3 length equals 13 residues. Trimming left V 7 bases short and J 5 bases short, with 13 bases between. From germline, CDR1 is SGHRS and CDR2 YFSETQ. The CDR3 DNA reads TGCGCCAGCTCGGATCTCGGAGATCAGCCCCAGCATTTT. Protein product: CASSDLGDQPQHF.

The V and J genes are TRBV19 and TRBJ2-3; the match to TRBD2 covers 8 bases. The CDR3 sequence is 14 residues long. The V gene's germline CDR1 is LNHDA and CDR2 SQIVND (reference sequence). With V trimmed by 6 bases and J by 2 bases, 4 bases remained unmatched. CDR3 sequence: CASSGGGNTDTQYF. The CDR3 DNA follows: TGTGCCAGTAGCGGGGGGGGAAACACAGATACGCAGTATTTT.

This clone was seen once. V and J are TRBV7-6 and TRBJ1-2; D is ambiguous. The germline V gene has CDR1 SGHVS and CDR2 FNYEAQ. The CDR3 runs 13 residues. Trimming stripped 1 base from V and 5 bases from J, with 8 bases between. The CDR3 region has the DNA TGTGCCAGCAGCTTAGAAACCCGATATGGCTACACCTTC. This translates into CASSLETRYGYTF.